These 14 T cell receptor beta chains were all obtained from the same sample, sequenced in a study of T cell repertoires in cytomegalovirus infection. TCRdb ran MiXCR on the reads and lists one entry per CDR3 protein. This sample yields roughly 250,000 distinct CDR3 sequences, of which roughly an eighth are seen a single time; approximately 1.8% belongs to the top ten. The sequenced sample consisted of PBMCs. Every receptor here comes from a human donor in good health (CMV status not recorded). Some clones in this sample may be carry-over from other donors' samples.

This clonotype was counted a few times. This chain connects TRBV28 to TRBJ2-1; D is tentatively TRBD1 or TRBD2 (6 bases each). The germline V gene has CDR1 MDHEN and CDR2 SYDVKM. V shed 6 bases and J shed 7 bases, with 22 bases lying between them. The CDR3 has 16 amino acids. The DNA for the CDR3 is TGTGCCAGCAGAGGCGGGGTTGGGGGGCCGTATAATGAGCAGTTCTTC. Protein: CASRGGVGGPYNEQFF.

A few counts support this clonotype. The chain joins TRBV7-3 to TRBJ2-5, with D uncertain. Germline CDR1 reads SGHTA; CDR2 reads FQGTGA. The CDR3 contains 15 residues. The V end was cut by 1 base, the J end by 1 base, with 10 bases between. The CDR3 region is CASSLNGNFQETQYF. CDR3 DNA sequence: TGTGCCAGCAGCTTAAACGGAAACTTCCAAGAGACCCAGTACTTC.

This clonotype was recorded at least ten times. The rearrangement links TRBV7-2 to TRBJ1-2; 8 bases line up with TRBD1. The CDR3 spans 13 residues. J lost 7 bases, V lost 3 bases, and 4 bases had no gene match. Germline V CDR1 and CDR2: SGHTA, FQGNSA. CDR3 in DNA: TGTGCCAGCAGCTTGGGACAGGCCCGTGGCTACACCTTC. It codes for CASSLGQARGYTF.

This clonotype was detected a few times. The chain joins TRBV28 to TRBJ2-1, with 12 bases lining up with TRBD2. The V and J ends lost 1 base and 3 bases, in that order; junction bases with no gene match: 4. CDR1 MDHEN and CDR2 SYDVKM come from the germline V gene. The CDR3 covers 17 residues. The CDR3 nucleotides read TGTGCCAGCAGTTTATCGGGACTAGCGGGCAACTACAATGAGCAGTTCTTC. Encoded protein: CASSLSGLAGNYNEQFF.

In this sample, this clonotype turned up many times. The chain recombines TRBV7-2 with TRBJ2-5; TRBD2 matches 7 bases. J was trimmed by 1 base and V by 2 bases; bases with no gene match: 4. Germline V gives CDR1 SGHTA, CDR2 FQGNSA. The CDR3 sequence is 15 residues long. As DNA, the CDR3 is TGTGCCAGCAGCTTATTGGGGAGGGCCCAAGAGACCCAGTACTTC. It is translated as CASSLLGRAQETQYF.

The V and J genes are TRBV5-4 and TRBJ2-3; 7 nucleotides line up with TRBD1. CDR1 SGHNT and CDR2 YYREEE come from the germline V gene (reference sequence). After removal of 0 bases from V and 4 bases from J, the junction contained 2 bases not matched to a gene. CDR3 size: 14 residues. CDR3 nucleotide sequence: TGTGCCAGCAGCTTGGATCAGGGGGCAGATACGCAGTATTTT. It specifies CASSLDQGADTQYF.

The gene calls are TRBV10-3 and TRBJ2-5; D possibly corresponds to TRBD1 (6 bases). The CDR3 totals 12 residues. Per the germline V gene, CDR1 is ENHRY and CDR2 is SYGVKD. V dropped 10 bases and J dropped 5 bases, with 14 bases sitting between them. CDR3 sequence reads: CATMGQVETQYF. Written as DNA, the CDR3 is TGTGCCACGATGGGACAAGTCGAGACCCAGTACTTC.

This clonotype has ten or more counts. The chain recombines TRBV28 with TRBJ1-2; no definite D call. V dropped 7 bases and J dropped 6 bases, with 9 bases sitting between them. The length of the CDR3 is 11 residues. The V gene's germline CDR1 is MDHEN and CDR2 SYDVKM. This CDR3 is CASTVDDGYTF. The CDR3 DNA follows: TGTGCCAGCACCGTGGACGATGGCTACACCTTC.

On this clonotype: A much larger clone differs by one base, so this may be a read error. The rearrangement joins TRBV10-3 to TRBJ2-3, with unresolved D. CDR1 is ENHRY and CDR2 is SYGVKD in the germline V gene. The CDR3 contains 13 residues. CDR3 sequence: CAISEFRTNTQYF. CDR3 coding DNA: TGTGCCATCAGTGAATTTCGCACAAATACGCAGTATTTT.

The chain recombines TRBV3-1 with TRBJ2-3; TRBD2 matches at 9 bases. The V gene end was trimmed by 4 bases and the J gene end by 0 bases; junction bases not matched to a gene: 8. CDR3 length equals 17 residues. Germline-derived CDR1 and CDR2 are LGHDT and YNNKEL (reference sequence). The CDR3 region is CASSRMQTSGSTDTQYF. DNA for the CDR3: TGTGCCAGCAGCCGGATGCAGACTAGCGGAAGCACAGATACGCAGTATTTT.

This clonotype was seen a few times. The chain is built from TRBV7-2 and TRBJ1-1; D unclear. Germline V gene lookup returns CDR1 SGHTA and CDR2 FQGNSA. V was trimmed by 3 bases and J by 1 base, leaving 9 bases between them. This CDR3 region has 14 residues. The CDR3 nucleotides are TGTGCCAGCAGCTTCGAGGCGGCGAACACTGAAGCTTTCTTT. It codes for CASSFEAANTEAFF.

The chain has TRBV20-1 and TRBJ2-5; tentative D call: TRBD1 (6 bases). The CDR3 has 13 residues. Germline CDR1 reads DFQATT; CDR2 reads SNEGSKA (reference sequence). Trimming shortened V by 3 bases and J by 5 bases, and 13 bases separated the two germline ends. CDR3 in DNA: TGCAGTGCTAGCGAAGACAGGATGGAGACCCAGTACTTC. As protein: CSASEDRMETQYF.

This clonotype was seen a single time. This chain uses TRBV19 with TRBJ1-3; D remains ambiguous. CDR1 and CDR2 from the germline V gene are LNHDA and SQIVND (reference sequence). The CDR3 consists of 14 residues. The germline V and J ends were trimmed by 6 bases and 0 bases, with 9 bases remaining between them. The CDR3 nucleotides read TGTGCCAGTAGCGGACGGCACTCTGGAAACACCATATATTTT. Its protein product is CASSGRHSGNTIYF. The whole variable domain, filled in from reference TRBV19 and TRBJ1-3, reads DGGITQSPKYLFRKEGQNVTLSCEQNLNHDAMYWYRQDPGQGLRLIYYSQIVNDFQKGDIAEGYSVSREKKESFPLTVTSAQKNPTAFYLCASSGRHSGNTIYFGEGSWLTVV.

This clonotype has a handful of counts. The rearrangement links TRBV6-2 or TRBV6-3 to TRBJ1-2, with TRBD1 matching 7 bases. Germline CDR1 and CDR2: MNHEY and SVGEGT. The CDR3 extends over 14 amino acids. The junction had 2 bases not matched to a gene; V was cut back by 0 bases and J by 4 bases. CDR3 coding DNA: TGTGCCAGCAGTTACTCGGGACAGTTCTATGGCTACACCTTC. Protein sequence: CASSYSGQFYGYTF.